These 23 T cell receptor beta chains came from one sample sequenced in a study of blood T cells in healthy people across ages. Using a J-beta primer mix together with a sample-barcoded 5' primer, a second PCR was run for roughly 6 to 11 cycles. TCRdb recomputed calls from the 5' RACE reads with MiXCR, one row per CDR3 protein. The top ten hold under 20% of the sample, which has more than 800,000 distinct CDR3 sequences, more than 35% seen once. Sequences were obtained from blood. The receptors shown here come from an older woman in good health.

This clonotype was seen more than once but under ten times. The genes are TRBV20-1 and TRBJ2-7; D is possibly TRBD2 (6 bases). V was pared by 0 bases and J by 3 bases, with 18 bases between. Germline V gene sequence: CDR1 DFQATT, CDR2 SNEGSKA (reference sequence). This CDR3 has 16 residues. The CDR3 here is CSARDSLGGSVYEQYF. The CDR3 nucleotides are TGCAGTGCTAGAGATTCCCTGGGGGGTAGCGTCTACGAGCAGTACTTC.

This clonotype has ten or more counts. The V gene is TRBV9, the J gene TRBJ2-3, with 8 bases aligning to TRBD1. Germline CDR1 SGDLS, CDR2 YYNGEE. The length of the CDR3 is 16 residues. V shed 6 bases, J shed 0 bases, and the junction held 9 bases outside the gene matches. In nucleotides, the CDR3 is TGTGCCAGCACCATATCGACAGGGGACAGCACAGATACGCAGTATTTT. Its translation is CASTISTGDSTDTQYF.

This rearrangement joins TRBV28 to TRBJ2-3; TRBD2 matches 8 bases. The CDR3 contains 17 residues. Germline lookup yields CDR1 MDHEN and CDR2 SYDVKM. V trimming: 3 bases; J trimming: 0 bases; junction bases outside the gene matches: 8. The CDR3 coding sequence is TGTGCCAGCAGTTTTCCGGTTAGCGGGGCTAGCACAGATACGCAGTATTTT. It yields the protein CASSFPVSGASTDTQYF.

This clonotype was detected a few times. In nucleotides, the CDR3 is TGTGCCAGCAGCTCCGCGACTAGCGGGCCGTTTTACAATGAGCAGTACTTC. This encodes CASSSATSGPFYNEQYF. This sequence joins TRBV5-6 and TRBJ2-1; 10 nucleotides align to TRBD2. The end of the DNA fits TRBJ2-7 better, so the J call may be wrong. The CDR3 is made up of 17 amino acids. Germline-derived CDR1 and CDR2 are SGHDT and YYEEEE.

The sample holds a few counts of this clonotype. The chain has TRBV20-1 and TRBJ2-5; tentatively, D is TRBD1 (6 bases). This CDR3 is built from 17 residues. The V end was cut by 0 bases, the J end by 1 base, with 18 bases between. Germline CDR1 DFQATT, CDR2 SNEGSKA (reference sequence). The CDR3 sequence: CSARDLLGKGGQETQYF. The CDR3 nucleotides are TGCAGTGCTAGAGATCTTTTGGGTAAAGGGGGCCAAGAGACCCAGTACTTC.

V usage is TRBV19 and J usage is TRBJ1-2; D is ambiguous. Germline assignment: CDR1 LNHDA and CDR2 SQIVND (reference sequence). CDR3 length: 14 residues. The V end lost 7 bases, the J end lost 0 bases, and 12 bases lay between the germline ends. The CDR3 sequence is CASMDRVANYGYTF. CDR3 nucleotide sequence: TGTGCCAGTATGGATAGAGTAGCTAACTATGGCTACACCTTC.

This clonotype has at least ten counts. The gene calls are TRBV6-1 and TRBJ1-4; D not resolved. CDR1 is MNHNS and CDR2 is SASEGT in the germline V gene. V lost 2 bases to trimming and J lost 2 bases, with 9 bases between them. The CDR3 consists of 15 residues. CDR3 protein: CASSEYAATNEKLFF. The CDR3 nucleotides read TGTGCCAGCAGTGAATATGCCGCGACTAATGAAAAACTGTTTTTT.

The chain is built from TRBV3-1 and TRBJ1-3; D gene unclear. In germline, CDR1 is LGHDT, CDR2 YNNKEL (reference sequence). Trimming took off 0 bases at V and 3 bases at J, with 0 bases between the two ends. This CDR3 spans 12 amino acids. In DNA, the CDR3 is TGTGCCAGCAGCCAAGATGGAAACACCATATATTTT. The encoded protein is CASSQDGNTIYF.

This clonotype was seen more than once but under ten times. The chain carries TRBV6-5 and TRBJ2-3; TRBD2 matches at 8 bases. J lost 3 bases, V lost 7 bases, and 12 bases had no gene match. CDR1 and CDR2 from the germline V gene are MNHEY and SVGAGI. There are 16 residues in the CDR3. The CDR3 loop reads CASTSSGGWGTDTQYF. For the CDR3, the DNA is TGTGCCAGCACCTCCAGCGGGGGTTGGGGAACAGATACGCAGTATTTT.

V usage is TRBV20-1 and J usage is TRBJ1-6; D not certain. The V gene's germline CDR1 is DFQATT and CDR2 SNEGSKA (reference sequence). This CDR3 is built from 13 residues. Trimming took 0 bases from V and 8 from J, leaving 8 bases between them. CDR3 residues: CSARDTADSPLHF. CDR3 bases: TGCAGTGCTAGAGATACGGCCGATTCACCCCTCCACTTT.

There are a few counts of this clonotype. This chain joins TRBV20-1 and TRBJ2-3, with D possibly TRBD1 on 5 matching bases. Germline V gives CDR1 DFQATT, CDR2 SNEGSKA (reference sequence). V shed 0 bases and J shed 4 bases, with 14 bases lying between them. CDR3 length equals 15 residues. CDR3 sequence (DNA): TGCAGTGCTAGAGATAGTCAGGGTCCCGCAGATACGCAGTATTTT. Protein: CSARDSQGPADTQYF.

V gene TRBV6-6 combines with J gene TRBJ2-1; TRBD1 matches 9 bases. V gave up 6 bases and J gave up 9 bases; unmatched junction bases: 12. Germline assignment: CDR1 MNHNY and CDR2 SVGAGI (reference sequence). The CDR3 runs 15 residues. The CDR3 protein is CASSQHRGLGSEQFF. In DNA, the CDR3 is TGTGCCAGCAGCCAACACAGGGGGCTTGGAAGTGAGCAGTTCTTC.

This clonotype was counted a few times. CDR3 DNA: TGCAGTGCTCCGGGACAGCGAAACAATGAGCAGTTCTTC. The encoded protein is CSAPGQRNNEQFF. This chain uses TRBV20-1 with TRBJ2-1, with 7 bases identical to TRBD1. The CDR3 runs 13 residues. The germline CDR1 and CDR2 sequences are DFQATT and SNEGSKA (reference sequence). Trimming removed 5 bases from V and 5 bases from J; junction bases left unmatched: 6.

The chain has TRBV7-9 and TRBJ1-2; possible D gene TRBD1, 5 bases. Germline V gives CDR1 SEHNR, CDR2 FQNEAQ (reference sequence). With 0 bases removed from V and 4 bases from J, the gap between germline ends came to 12 bases. The CDR3 runs 15 residues. This chain's CDR3 is CASSLAQGGVYGYTF. The CDR3 DNA reads TGTGCCAGCAGCTTAGCGCAAGGAGGGGTCTATGGCTACACCTTC.

The genes are TRBV6-1 and TRBJ2-2; either TRBD1 or TRBD2 may supply D (5 bases each). The CDR3 contains 13 residues. Looked up from germline, CDR1 is MNHNS and CDR2 is SASEGT. V lost 9 bases to trimming and J lost 3 bases, with 11 bases between them. The CDR3 is CARRDQYTGELFF. DNA of the CDR3: TGTGCCAGACGGGACCAATACACCGGGGAGCTGTTTTTT.

The rearrangement links TRBV11-2 to TRBJ2-1; D may be TRBD2 (6 bases). The J call is uncertain, as TRBJ2-7 better fits the DNA end. The germline V gene encodes CDR1 SGHAT and CDR2 FQNNGV. CDR3 size: 16 residues. The DNA for the CDR3 is TGTGCCAGCAGCTTAATGGGACTGAGCTCCTACAATGAGCAGTACTTC. Translated: CASSLMGLSSYNEQYF.

This chain links TRBV7-6 with TRBJ2-1; D unresolved. The CDR3 covers 14 residues. The germline CDR1 and CDR2 sequences are SGHVS and FNYEAQ. The V end was cut by 5 bases, the J end by 8 bases, with 16 bases between. The CDR3 coding sequence is TGTGCCAGCAGCCTGGACCCGAATAACCATGAGCAGTTCTTC. It translates to CASSLDPNNHEQFF.

A few counts support this clonotype. This sequence joins TRBV10-3 and TRBJ2-7; TRBD2 matches 12 bases. V lost 6 bases and J lost 4; bases outside the gene matches: 22. This CDR3 is built from 20 residues. Germline assignment: CDR1 ENHRY and CDR2 SYGVKD. The CDR3 region is CAIRVVWSATSGGLAYEQYF. Here the CDR3 DNA reads TGTGCCATCAGGGTTGTGTGGTCGGCGACTAGCGGGGGCTTGGCGTACGAGCAGTACTTC.

V and J are TRBV28 and TRBJ2-7; TRBD2 matches 12 bases. CDR3 length: 16 residues. CDR1 MDHEN and CDR2 SYDVKM come from the germline V gene. Trimming at V came to 5 bases and at J to 9 bases, leaving 14 bases not matched to a gene. The CDR3 region has the DNA TGTGCCAGCAGTCCTCCGACTAGCGGGAGAACCTTTCCGCAGTACTTC. It translates to CASSPPTSGRTFPQYF.

In nucleotides, the CDR3 is TGTGCCAGCAGTTTCGCCGGACAGGGGCCGACCTACGAGCAGTACTTC. It specifies CASSFAGQGPTYEQYF. The chain carries TRBV27 and TRBJ2-7; 9 bases align to TRBD1. V lost 3 bases to trimming and J lost 2 bases; unmatched junction nucleotides: 8. The CDR3 spans 16 residues. The germline CDR1 and CDR2 sequences are MNHEY and SMNVEV (reference sequence).

This clonotype has a handful of counts. V and J are TRBV20-1 and TRBJ2-7, with 7 bases fitting TRBD2. The CDR3 has 15 amino acids. After removal of 5 bases from V and 0 bases from J, the junction contained 10 bases not matched to a gene. Germline-derived CDR1 and CDR2 are DFQATT and SNEGSKA (reference sequence). The CDR3 loop is CSALILASSSYEQYF. The CDR3 DNA reads as TGCAGTGCTCTTATACTAGCGTCGAGCTCCTACGAGCAGTACTTC.

Written as DNA, the CDR3 is TGTGCCAGCAGCTTAGTGGACGGCGAATCCTACGAGCAGTACTTC. Amino acid sequence: CASSLVDGESYEQYF. The chain couples TRBV7-6 to TRBJ2-7; D unresolved. V lost 1 base and J lost 1, with 11 bases in between. The CDR3 totals 15 residues. Germline V gives CDR1 SGHVS, CDR2 FNYEAQ.

This clonotype was counted between two and nine times. The chain joins TRBV20-1 to TRBJ2-5, with 11 bases lining up with TRBD2. The germline CDR1 and CDR2 sequences are DFQATT and SNEGSKA (reference sequence). With 2 bases clipped from V and 11 bases from J, the junction kept 13 bases outside the gene matches. The CDR3 is 15 residues long. For the CDR3, the DNA is TGCAGTGCTAGACACCATAGCGGGAGGGCTGAGGAGCAGTACTTC. Protein: CSARHHSGRAEEQYF.